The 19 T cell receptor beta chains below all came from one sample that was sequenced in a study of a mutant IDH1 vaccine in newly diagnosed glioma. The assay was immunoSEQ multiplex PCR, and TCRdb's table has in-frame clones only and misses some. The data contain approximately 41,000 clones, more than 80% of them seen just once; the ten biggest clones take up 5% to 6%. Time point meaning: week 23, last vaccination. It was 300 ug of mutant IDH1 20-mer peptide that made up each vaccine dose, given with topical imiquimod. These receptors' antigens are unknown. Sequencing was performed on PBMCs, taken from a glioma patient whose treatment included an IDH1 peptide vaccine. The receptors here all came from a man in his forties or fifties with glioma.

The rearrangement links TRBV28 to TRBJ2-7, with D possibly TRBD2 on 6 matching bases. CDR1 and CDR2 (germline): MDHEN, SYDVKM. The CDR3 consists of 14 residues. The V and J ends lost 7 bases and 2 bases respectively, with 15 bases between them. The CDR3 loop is CASTLGGRPYEQYF. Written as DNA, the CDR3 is TGTGCCAGCACCCTAGGAGGGAGGCCCTACGAGCAGTACTTC.

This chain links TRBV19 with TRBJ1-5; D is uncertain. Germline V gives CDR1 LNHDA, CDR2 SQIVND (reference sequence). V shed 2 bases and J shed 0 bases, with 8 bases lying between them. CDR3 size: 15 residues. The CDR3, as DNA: TGTGCCAGTAGTATACAGAGGAATAGCAATCAGCCCCAGCATTTT. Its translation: CASSIQRNSNQPQHF.

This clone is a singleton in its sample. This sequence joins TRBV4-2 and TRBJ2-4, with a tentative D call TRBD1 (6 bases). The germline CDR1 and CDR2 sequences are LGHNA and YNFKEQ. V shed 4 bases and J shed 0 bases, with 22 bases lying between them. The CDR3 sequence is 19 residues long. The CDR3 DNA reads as TGTGCCAGCAGCCGAGTGCCCCCGAGCAGGGGCGAAGCCAAAAACATTCAGTACTTC. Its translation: CASSRVPPSRGEAKNIQYF.

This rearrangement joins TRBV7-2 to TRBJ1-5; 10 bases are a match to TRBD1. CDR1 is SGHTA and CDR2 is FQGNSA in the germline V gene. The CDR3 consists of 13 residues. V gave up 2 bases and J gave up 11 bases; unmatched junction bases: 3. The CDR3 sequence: CASSLRTGGTQHF. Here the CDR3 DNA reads TGTGCCAGCAGCTTAAGGACAGGGGGGACCCAGCATTTT.

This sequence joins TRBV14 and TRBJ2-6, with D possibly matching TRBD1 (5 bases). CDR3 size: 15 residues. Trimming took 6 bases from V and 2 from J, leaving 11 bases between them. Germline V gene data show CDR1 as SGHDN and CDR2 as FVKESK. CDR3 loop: CASSPQGAGANVLTF. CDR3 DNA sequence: TGTGCCAGCAGTCCTCAGGGCGCTGGGGCCAACGTCCTGACTTTC.

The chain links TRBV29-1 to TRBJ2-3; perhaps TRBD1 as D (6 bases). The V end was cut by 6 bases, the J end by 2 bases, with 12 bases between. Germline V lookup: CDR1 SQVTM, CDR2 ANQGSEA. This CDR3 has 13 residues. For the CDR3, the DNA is TGCAGCGTCAGGGGCCGCCTCACAGATACGCAGTATTTT. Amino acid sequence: CSVRGRLTDTQYF.

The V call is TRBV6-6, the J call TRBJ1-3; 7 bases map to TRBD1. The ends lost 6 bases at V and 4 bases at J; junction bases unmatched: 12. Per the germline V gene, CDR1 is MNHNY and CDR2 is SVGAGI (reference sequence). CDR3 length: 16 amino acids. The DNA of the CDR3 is TGTGCCAGCAGGAGGGGGCAGGGAAGGTTCGGAAACACCATATATTTT. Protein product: CASRRGQGRFGNTIYF.

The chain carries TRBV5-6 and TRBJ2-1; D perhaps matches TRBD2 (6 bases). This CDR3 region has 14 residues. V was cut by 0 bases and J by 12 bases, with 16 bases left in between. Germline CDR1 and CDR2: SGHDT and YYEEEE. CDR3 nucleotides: TGTGCCAGCAGCTTGGAGGGGACTCCCCCCCGGCAGTTCTTC. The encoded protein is CASSLEGTPPRQFF.

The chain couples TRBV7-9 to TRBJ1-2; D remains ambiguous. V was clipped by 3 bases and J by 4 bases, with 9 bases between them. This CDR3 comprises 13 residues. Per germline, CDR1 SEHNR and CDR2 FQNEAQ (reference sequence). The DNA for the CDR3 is TGTGCCAGCAGCTTGGGCGGTGGCTATGGCTACACCTTC. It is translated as CASSLGGGYGYTF.

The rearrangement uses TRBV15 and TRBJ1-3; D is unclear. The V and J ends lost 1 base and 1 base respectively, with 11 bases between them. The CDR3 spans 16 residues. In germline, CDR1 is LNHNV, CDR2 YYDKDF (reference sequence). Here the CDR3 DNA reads TGTGCCACCAGCAGAGTATCCATCGGGTCTGGAAACACCATATATTTT. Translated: CATSRVSIGSGNTIYF.

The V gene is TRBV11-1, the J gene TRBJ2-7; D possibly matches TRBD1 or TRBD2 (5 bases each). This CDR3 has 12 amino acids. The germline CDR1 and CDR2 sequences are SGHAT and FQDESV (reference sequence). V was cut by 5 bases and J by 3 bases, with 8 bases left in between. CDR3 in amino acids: CASSQRGYEQYF. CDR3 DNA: TGTGCCAGCAGCCAGAGGGGCTACGAGCAGTACTTC.

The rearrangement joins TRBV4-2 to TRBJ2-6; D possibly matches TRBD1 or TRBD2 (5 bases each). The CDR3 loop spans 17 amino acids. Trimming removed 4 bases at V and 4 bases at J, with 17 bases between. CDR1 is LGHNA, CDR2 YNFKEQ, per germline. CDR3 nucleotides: TGTGCCAGCAGCCGAGGCCGGGACGGGGCGGGGGCCAACGTCCTGACTTTC. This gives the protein CASSRGRDGAGANVLTF.

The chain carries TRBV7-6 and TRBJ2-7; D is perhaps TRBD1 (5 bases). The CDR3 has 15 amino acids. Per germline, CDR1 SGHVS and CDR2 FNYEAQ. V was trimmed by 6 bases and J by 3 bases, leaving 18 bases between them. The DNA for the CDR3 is TGTGCCAGCAGTTCCATGGGCAGGGAAAACTACGAGCAGTACTTC. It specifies CASSSMGRENYEQYF.

The CDR3, as DNA: TGTGCCAGCAGCTTGTGGGACAGAGACTACAATGAGCAGTTCTTC. Protein product: CASSLWDRDYNEQFF. The J gene is TRBJ2-1, the V gene TRBV5-6; the match to TRBD1 covers 7 bases. In germline, CDR1 is SGHDT, CDR2 YYEEEE. J was trimmed by 3 bases and V by 1 base; bases with no gene match: 4. The length of the CDR3 is 15 residues.

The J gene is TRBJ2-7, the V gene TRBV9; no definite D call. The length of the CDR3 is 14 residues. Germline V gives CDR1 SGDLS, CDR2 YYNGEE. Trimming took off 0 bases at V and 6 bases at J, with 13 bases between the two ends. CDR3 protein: CASSVGGGVFEQYF. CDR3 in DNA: TGTGCCAGCAGCGTAGGGGGTGGGGTCTTCGAGCAGTACTTC.

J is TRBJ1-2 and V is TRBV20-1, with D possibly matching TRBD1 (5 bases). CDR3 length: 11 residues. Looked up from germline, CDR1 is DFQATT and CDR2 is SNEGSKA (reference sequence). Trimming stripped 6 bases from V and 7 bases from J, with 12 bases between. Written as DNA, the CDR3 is TGCAGTGCCAAGCAGGGAAGTGGCTACACCTTC. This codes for CSAKQGSGYTF.

The CDR3 nucleotides are TGTGCCAGCAGCTTAGTAGGACAGGCCAAGGTCGAGCAGTACTTC. Translated, it gives CASSLVGQAKVEQYF. The chain employs TRBV7-9 and TRBJ2-7; 7 nucleotides line up with TRBD1. The CDR3 is 15 amino acids. Germline V gives CDR1 SEHNR, CDR2 FQNEAQ (reference sequence). V was clipped by 1 base and J by 6 bases; unmatched bases: 9.

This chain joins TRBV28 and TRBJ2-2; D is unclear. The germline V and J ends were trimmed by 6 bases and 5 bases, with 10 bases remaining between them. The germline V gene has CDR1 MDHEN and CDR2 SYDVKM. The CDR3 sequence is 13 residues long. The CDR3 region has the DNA TGTGCCAGCAGGGAACCGAGGACCGGGGAGCTGTTTTTT. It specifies CASREPRTGELFF.

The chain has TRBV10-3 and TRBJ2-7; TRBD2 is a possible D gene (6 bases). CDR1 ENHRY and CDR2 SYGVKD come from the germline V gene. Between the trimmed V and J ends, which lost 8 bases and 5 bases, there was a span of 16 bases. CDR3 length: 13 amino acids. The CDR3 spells CAISRDPPDEQYF. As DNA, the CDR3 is TGTGCCATCTCGCGGGATCCACCCGACGAGCAGTACTTC.